This TCR beta chain was sequenced during a study of graft-versus-host responses after intestinal transplantation. Study-wide context: Anti-thymocyte globulin induction, then tacrolimus and steroids for about three years, went to all recipients.

Libraries were prepared by immunoSEQ multiplex PCR; TCRdb keeps only in-frame clonotypes and omits some of them. This sample has 30,000 to 40,000 clones, with approximately 94% found just once. CDR3 size: 16 residues. Per the germline V gene, CDR1 is LNHNV and CDR2 is YYDKDF (reference sequence). The trim removed 0 bases at V and 8 bases at J, leaving 10 bases unmatched. General observations from the study: Allograft graft-versus-host to host-versus-graft clonal ratios ran high in patients with graft-donor T cell macrochimerism.

Remarks on this clone: Its matching antigen is unknown.

The V gene is TRBV15, the J gene TRBJ2-7, with TRBD2 matching 10 bases. The sample was unstimulated CD4+ T cells sorted from spleen or lymph node cells, taken before transplant. This clonotype was sampled from a human donor who was the organ donor for an intestinal transplant. CDR3 region: CATSREPSGGVLKQYF. The CDR3 DNA reads TGTGCCACCAGCAGAGAACCTAGCGGGGGAGTTCTAAAGCAGTACTTC.